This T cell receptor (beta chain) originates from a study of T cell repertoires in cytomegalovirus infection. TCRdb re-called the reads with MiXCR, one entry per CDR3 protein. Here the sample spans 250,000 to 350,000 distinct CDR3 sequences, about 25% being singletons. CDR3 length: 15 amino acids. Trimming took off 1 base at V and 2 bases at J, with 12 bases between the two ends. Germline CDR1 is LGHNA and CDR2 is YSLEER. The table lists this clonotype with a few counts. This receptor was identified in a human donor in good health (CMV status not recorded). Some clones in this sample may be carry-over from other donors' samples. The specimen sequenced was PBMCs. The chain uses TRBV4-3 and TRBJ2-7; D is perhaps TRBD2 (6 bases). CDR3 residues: CASSQGLAIAYEQYF. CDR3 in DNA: TGCGCCAGCAGCCAAGGGCTAGCGATCGCCTACGAGCAGTACTTC.